This T cell receptor (beta chain) was obtained from a study of blood T cell repertoires in COVID-19. Across the study: Sources were T cells, B-cell-depleted T cells, or PBMCs; the material itself was cDNA or gDNA.

The V end was cut by 6 bases, the J end by 3 bases, with 8 bases between. The CDR3 totals 12 residues. Germline V gene sequence: CDR1 MNHEY, CDR2 SVGAGI. Methods used by the authors: Cell counts per sample came from amplifying reference gene primers. The table came from immunoSEQ multiplex PCR; TCRdb's copy has only in-frame clones and leaves some out. Clone size and the V and J calls come from that table; the DNA yielded D and trimming. The sample has tens of thousands of clones, around 90% seen once. Material: peripheral blood. The TCR originated in a middle-aged man with COVID-19, enrolled during active disease. The V gene is TRBV6-5, the J gene TRBJ1-1; D not resolved. The CDR3 loop is CASRRVDTEAFF. DNA for the CDR3: TGTGCCAGCAGAAGAGTAGACACTGAAGCTTTCTTT.